The sequence of this T cell receptor (beta chain) was determined in a study of T-cell reconstitution after alpha-beta-depleted transplantation in children. V dropped 5 bases and J dropped 12; count of bases not matched to a gene: 10. The CDR3 contains 15 residues. The library targeted TCRbeta and was prepared with unique molecular identifiers. TCRdb analysed the PCR reads with MiXCR anew, one entry per CDR3 protein. The sample has 400,000 to 500,000 distinct CDR3 sequences, around 9.9% seen once. The sequences come from PBMCs from the stem cell graft donor, collected from the stem cell graft. This clonotype was obtained from a human donor who donated a stem cell graft to a child with acute myeloid leukemia. This chain links TRBV12-3 or TRBV12-4 with TRBJ2-1; TRBD2 aligns across 13 bases. The CDR3 region has the DNA TGTGCCAGCAGTCCTACTAGCGGGGGGGGCCGCGGGCAGTTCTTC. Its translation: CASSPTSGGGRGQFF.